This TCR beta chain derives from a study of T cells in Graves' hyperthyroidism and ophthalmopathy. Diagnostic decisions used clinical symptoms, serum thyroxine and TRAb, thyroid ultrasound and orbital computed tomography. Fresh 10 ml peripheral blood yielded PBMCs. It was RNA transcripts that yielded the amplified TCR beta CDR3 regions. First-round RT-PCR of the TCR CDR3 relied on the HTBI primer set. TCRdb used MiXCR to reprocess the multiplex PCR reads, holding one entry per CDR3 protein. Altogether approximately 210,000 distinct CDR3 sequences are present, approximately 17% being singletons, with the ten largest covering 50%. CDR3 size: 14 residues. V lost 7 bases, J lost 2 bases, and 13 bases lay in between. The V gene's germline CDR1 is MDHEN and CDR2 SYDVKM. This clonotype was counted ten times or more.

The TCR was taken from a man in his fifties with Graves' hyperthyroidism. This rearrangement joins TRBV28 to TRBJ2-3; no definite D call. Sequencing used blood. The CDR3 nucleotides are TGTGCCAGCACTCTCCGTAGAATCACAGATACGCAGTATTTT. Its translation: CASTLRRITDTQYF.